Listed below are T cell receptor beta chains from one sample, sequenced in a study of control samples from healthy donors and cancer patients. Data came from immunoSEQ multiplex PCR; TCRdb stores just in-frame clones and leaves some out. Among approximately 120,000 clones, around 87% were seen once, and the ten largest hold just under 3%. Sequenced input: blood. These receptor sequences come from a man aged 55 to 70 in good health. CDR3s include the opening cysteine and the closing phenylalanine or tryptophan. A D gene is named only where the DNA matches it firmly. Clone sizes are given selectively: once, few, many, or a class where the clone is expanded.

TRBJ2-7 - - TRBV21-1 TGTGCCAGCAGCAAAGCGGGCGGGGTCTACGAGCAGTACTTC CASSKAGGVYEQYF
TRBJ1-6 - few TRBV18 TGTGCCAGTCTCGAGAATAGTGGTTTGGGGAATTCGGCCCTCCACTTT CASLENSGLGNSALHF
TRBJ1-5 TRBD1 - TRBV3-1/TRBV3-2 TGTGCCAGCAGCCAAGGGGCACCAGTCCCGGGACAGGCGTATAGCAATCAGCCCCAGCATTTT CASSQGAPVPGQAYSNQPQHF
TRBJ1-1 TRBD1 - TRBV28 TGTGCAGGGGGCAGGGGTGACACTGAAGCTTTCTTT CAGGRGDTEAFF
TRBJ2-3 - once TRBV5-1 TGCGCCACCACCAGAGGGGGTGACACAGATACGCAGTATTTT CATTRGGDTDTQYF
TRBJ2-5 - once TRBV30 TGTGCCTGGAGTGTGGGTGTCCAAGAGACCCAGTACTTC CAWSVGVQETQYF
TRBJ1-1 - - TRBV6-5 TGTGCCAGCACGAGGACAACAAACACTGAAGCTTTCTTT CASTRTTNTEAFF
TRBJ1-1 TRBD1 - TRBV30 TGTGCCTGGAGTCTGACAGGGCCCACTGAAGCTTTCTTT CAWSLTGPTEAFF
TRBJ2-6 - - TRBV28 TGTGCCAGCAGTCTGGGCTCCCTCGGGGCCAACGTCCTGACTTTC CASSLGSLGANVLTF
TRBJ2-7 - - TRBV28 TGTGCCAGCAGTTTCTCAGGGATGAACTTAGGGCAGTACTTC CASSFSGMNLGQYF
TRBJ1-2 - - TRBV6-2/TRBV6-3 TGTGCCAGCAGTGACATGGCTGGCTACACCTTC CASSDMAGYTF
TRBJ2-7 - - TRBV18 TGTGCCAGCTCACCTACAGGGATTGAGCAGTACTTC CASSPTGIEQYF